Listed below are T cell receptor beta chains from one sample, sequenced in a study of CD8+CD57+ T cells in acquired aplastic anemia. TCRdb re-derived calls from the reads in MiXCR, one entry per CDR3 protein. The repertoire consists of 250,000 to 350,000 distinct CDR3 sequences, with roughly 50% occurring once and the leading ten covering roughly 8%. The sequenced material came from sorted CD4+, CD8+, or CD8+CD57+ T cells (not recorded which) from PBMCs. These receptors originate from a human donor with severe aplastic anemia or a healthy control (not recorded which). Each CDR3 is given with its conserved first and last residue. The D gene is left open where the match is weak. The size field is filled for only some rows; it gives once, few, many or a size class.

V: TRBV12-3/TRBV12-4
J: TRBJ1-1
size: many
D: .
CDR3: CASSFNRVNTEAFF
DNA: TGTGCCAGCAGTTTTAACAGGGTTAACACTGAAGCTTTCTTT

V: TRBV5-1
J: TRBJ2-3
size: once
D: .
CDR3: CASSLGHRAGTDTQYF
DNA: TGTGCCAGCAGCTTGGGCCACAGGGCAGGCACAGATACGCAGTATTTT

V: TRBV15
J: TRBJ2-5
size: many
D: TRBD2
CDR3: CATSWIAGETQYF
DNA: TGTGCCACCAGCTGGATAGCGGGAGAGACCCAGTACTTC

V: TRBV19
J: TRBJ2-3
size: many
D: .
CDR3: CASSMEGITTDTQYF
DNA: TGTGCCAGTAGTATGGAGGGGATAACCACAGATACGCAGTATTTT

V: TRBV5-1
J: TRBJ1-1
size: few
D: .
CDR3: CASSLAPREDTEAFF
DNA: TGCGCCAGCAGCTTGGCTCCACGGGAAGACACTGAAGCTTTCTTT

V: TRBV19
J: TRBJ2-7
size: .
D: .
CDR3: CASSTRQEYEQYF
DNA: TGTGCCAGTAGTACGCGACAGGAATACGAGCAGTACTTC

V: TRBV6-5
J: TRBJ2-1
size: .
D: .
CDR3: CASGSLQLSRGEQFF
DNA: TGTGCCAGCGGTTCTTTACAGCTATCTCGAGGTGAGCAGTTCTTC

V: TRBV27
J: TRBJ1-6
size: many
D: .
CDR3: CASSLRADGNSPLHF
DNA: TGTGCCAGCAGTTTACGCGCGGACGGCAATTCACCCCTCCACTTT

V: TRBV19
J: TRBJ1-1
size: .
D: .
CDR3: CASSITAEAFF
DNA: TGTGCCAGTAGTATAACAGCTGAAGCTTTCTTT

V: TRBV19
J: TRBJ2-1
size: .
D: TRBD2
CDR3: CASTDSGISSYNEQFF
DNA: TGTGCCAGTACGGATAGCGGGATCAGCTCCTACAATGAGCAGTTCTTC

V: TRBV5-1
J: TRBJ2-2
size: .
D: .
CDR3: CASSLGTLANTGELFF
DNA: TGCGCCAGCAGCCTAGGGACACTCGCGAACACCGGGGAGCTGTTTTTT

V: TRBV5-1
J: TRBJ2-3
size: many
D: .
CDR3: CASSQGSGGSDTQYF
DNA: TGCGCCAGCAGCCAAGGGTCCGGGGGTTCTGATACGCAGTATTTT

V: TRBV5-6
J: TRBJ2-5
size: few
D: TRBD2
CDR3: CASSGGSGSGGPQETQYF
DNA: TGTGCCAGCAGCGGGGGGTCTGGTAGCGGGGGCCCACAAGAGACCCAGTACTTC

V: TRBV29-1
J: TRBJ2-2
size: .
D: .
CDR3: CSVDYPTHTGELFF
DNA: TGCAGCGTTGATTATCCGACGCACACCGGGGAGCTGTTTTTT

V: TRBV29-1
J: TRBJ2-3
size: .
D: .
CDR3: CSAILAADTQYF
DNA: TGCAGCGCCATACTAGCTGCAGATACGCAGTATTTT

V: TRBV5-1
J: TRBJ2-2
size: .
D: .
CDR3: CASSIPGGGELFF
DNA: TGCGCCAGCAGCATACCAGGCGGCGGGGAGCTGTTTTTT

V: TRBV12-3/TRBV12-4
J: TRBJ1-1
size: many
D: TRBD1
CDR3: CASSLLSRGRIRDTEAFF
DNA: TGTGCCAGCAGTTTGTTGAGCAGGGGGAGGATTAGGGACACTGAAGCTTTCTTT

V: TRBV11-1
J: TRBJ2-5
size: many
D: .
CDR3: CASSLMQGMETQYF
DNA: TGTGCCAGCAGCTTAATGCAGGGGATGGAGACCCAGTACTTC

V: TRBV7-9
J: TRBJ2-1
size: many
D: .
CDR3: CASSQPDRAGGQFF
DNA: TGTGCCAGCAGCCAGCCTGACAGGGCGGGGGGCCAGTTCTTC

V: TRBV7-9
J: TRBJ1-2
size: many
D: TRBD1
CDR3: CASSGQGAANYGYTF
DNA: TGTGCCAGCAGCGGACAGGGAGCCGCTAACTATGGCTACACCTTC

V: TRBV29-1
J: TRBJ1-1
size: .
D: .
CDR3: CSVGRGITEAFF
DNA: TGCAGCGTTGGTCGGGGAATCACTGAAGCTTTCTTT

V: TRBV6-5
J: TRBJ1-6
size: .
D: .
CDR3: CASSRQADHNPPLHF
DNA: TGTGCCAGCAGTAGACAGGCCGACCATAATCCACCCCTCCACTTT

V: TRBV7-6
J: TRBJ2-1
size: many
D: TRBD2
CDR3: CASSEGLASGAEFF
DNA: TGTGCCAGCAGCGAGGGACTAGCGTCGGGGGCGGAGTTCTTC

V: TRBV15
J: TRBJ1-6
size: few
D: .
CDR3: CATSSRGGNSPLHF
DNA: TGTGCCACCAGCAGCAGGGGCGGTAATTCACCCCTCCACTTT

V: TRBV6-4
J: TRBJ2-3
size: .
D: .
CDR3: CASSSGETDTQYF
DNA: TGTGCCAGCAGTTCAGGGGAGACAGATACGCAGTATTTT

V: TRBV4-3
J: TRBJ2-5
size: many
D: .
CDR3: CASSPLGGLETQYF
DNA: TGCGCCAGCAGCCCTCTCGGGGGGCTAGAGACCCAGTACTTC

V: TRBV5-6
J: TRBJ1-1
size: .
D: .
CDR3: CASSLVLDDTEAFF
DNA: TGTGCCAGCAGCTTGGTTTTGGACGACACTGAAGCTTTCTTT

V: TRBV29-1
J: TRBJ1-2
size: once
D: TRBD1
CDR3: CSVQRQGYGYTF
DNA: TGCAGCGTCCAACGACAGGGCTATGGCTACACCTTC

V: TRBV10-3
J: TRBJ2-7
size: .
D: TRBD1
CDR3: CAISELLGQGVYEQYF
DNA: TGTGCCATCAGTGAGTTGCTGGGACAGGGGGTCTACGAGCAGTACTTC

V: TRBV5-1
J: TRBJ2-1
size: .
D: TRBD2
CDR3: CASSADLAGNEQFF
DNA: TGTGCCAGCAGCGCCGACCTAGCGGGCAATGAGCAGTTCTTC

V: TRBV6-1
J: TRBJ2-7
size: .
D: TRBD1
CDR3: CASSEMRAQGMAYEQYF
DNA: TGTGCCAGCAGTGAAATGAGGGCACAGGGGATGGCCTACGAGCAGTACTTC

V: TRBV28
J: TRBJ2-7
size: few
D: .
CDR3: CASSFESAPLYEQYF
DNA: TGTGCCAGCAGTTTTGAGTCGGCACCTCTCTACGAGCAGTACTTC

V: TRBV29-1
J: TRBJ2-1
size: many
D: .
CDR3: CSVGPGGQFF
DNA: TGCAGCGTTGGCCCCGGGGGGCAGTTCTTC

V: TRBV6-5
J: TRBJ1-5
size: many
D: .
CDR3: CASSYSRDVHQPQHF
DNA: TGTGCCAGCAGTTACTCGAGAGACGTGCATCAGCCCCAGCATTTT

V: TRBV5-5
J: TRBJ2-3
size: many
D: .
CDR3: CASSLTSSTDTQYF
DNA: TGTGCCAGCAGCTTGACTAGCAGCACAGATACGCAGTATTTT

V: TRBV5-4
J: TRBJ2-5
size: many
D: TRBD2
CDR3: CASSLDLSSGGGRETQYF
DNA: TGTGCCAGCAGCTTGGATTTGTCTAGCGGGGGGGGACGGGAGACCCAGTACTTC

V: TRBV7-3
J: TRBJ1-6
size: .
D: .
CDR3: CAGSGQPNSPLHF
DNA: TGTGCCGGTAGTGGGCAGCCGAATTCACCCCTCCACTTT

V: TRBV7-9
J: TRBJ2-2
size: .
D: .
CDR3: CASSLDLVGNGELFF
DNA: TGTGCCAGCAGCTTAGATCTCGTGGGAAACGGGGAGCTGTTTTTT

V: TRBV7-2
J: TRBJ1-2
size: .
D: .
CDR3: CASSLGLRAGEGYTF
DNA: TGTGCCAGCAGCTTGGGGTTACGGGCAGGGGAGGGCTACACCTTC

V: TRBV7-3
J: TRBJ2-7
size: .
D: .
CDR3: CASSLTREETQQYF
DNA: TGTGCCAGCAGCTTAACCAGGGAAGAGACCCAGCAGTACTTC

V: TRBV20-1
J: TRBJ2-7
size: .
D: .
CDR3: CSARSPGTYEQYF
DNA: TGCAGTGCCCGAAGCCCGGGGACCTACGAGCAGTACTTC

V: TRBV16
J: TRBJ1-2
size: .
D: TRBD1
CDR3: CASSQYRQGAGGYTF
DNA: TGTGCCAGCAGCCAATACCGACAGGGGGCTGGAGGCTACACCTTC

V: TRBV5-1
J: TRBJ1-4
size: many
D: TRBD1
CDR3: CASSLGDSANEKLFF
DNA: TGCGCCAGCAGCTTGGGGGACAGCGCTAATGAAAAACTGTTTTTT

V: TRBV12-3/TRBV12-4
J: TRBJ1-2
size: .
D: .
CDR3: CASSLSYSHGYTF
DNA: TGTGCCAGCAGTTTAAGTTACAGCCATGGCTACACCTTC

V: TRBV12-3/TRBV12-4
J: TRBJ1-1
size: .
D: .
CDR3: CASSLVGTANTEAFF
DNA: TGTGCCAGCAGTTTAGTTGGGACGGCAAACACTGAAGCTTTCTTT

V: TRBV5-1
J: TRBJ1-2
size: many
D: TRBD1
CDR3: CASSLDRDRGRGYTF
DNA: TGCGCCAGCAGCTTGGATCGAGACAGGGGTAGAGGCTACACCTTC

V: TRBV2
J: TRBJ1-6
size: .
D: .
CDR3: CASGEVANSPLHF
DNA: TGTGCCAGCGGTGAAGTAGCAAATTCACCCCTCCACTTT

V: TRBV20-1
J: TRBJ2-4
size: .
D: TRBD1
CDR3: CSATGQGGGIQHF
DNA: TGCAGTGCCACGGGACAGGGCGGGGGCATTCAGCACTTC

V: TRBV2
J: TRBJ2-7
size: .
D: .
CDR3: CASSEAWNEQYF
DNA: TGTGCCAGCAGTGAAGCCTGGAATGAGCAGTACTTC

V: TRBV12-3/TRBV12-4
J: TRBJ2-7
size: .
D: TRBD1
CDR3: CASSFRDRVGEQYF
DNA: TGTGCCAGCAGTTTCCGGGACAGGGTTGGCGAGCAGTACTTC

V: TRBV7-8
J: TRBJ1-5
size: .
D: .
CDR3: CASSSMGILYQPQHF
DNA: TGTGCCAGCAGCAGCATGGGAATACTGTATCAGCCCCAGCATTTT

V: TRBV19
J: TRBJ1-2
size: .
D: .
CDR3: CATRVQGTYGYTF
DNA: TGTGCCACCAGGGTGCAGGGGACCTATGGCTACACCTTC